The 23 T cell receptor beta chains presented below share a single source sample, sequenced in a study of CD8 T cells in ankylosing spondylitis. TCRdb used MiXCR to reprocess the 5' RACE reads, holding one entry per CDR3 protein. The table has 150,000 to 200,000 distinct CDR3 sequences, around a tenth seen once. Sequenced: blood, either unsorted or a sorted T cell fraction (not recorded which). The receptors derive from a male donor with ankylosing spondylitis or in good health (not recorded which).

This clonotype was seen only a few times. CDR3: CASSDRAVSGSEAFF. The CDR3 coding sequence is TGTGCCAGCAGCGACCGGGCGGTGTCGGGTTCTGAAGCTTTCTTT. The chain joins TRBV9 to TRBJ1-1; no reliable D call. The V and J ends lost 3 bases and 6 bases respectively, with 18 bases between them. CDR3 size: 15 residues. Germline CDR1 SGDLS, CDR2 YYNGEE.

The chain links TRBV10-2 to TRBJ2-1; 9 nucleotides align to TRBD2. The CDR3 spans 15 residues. Germline V gives CDR1 WSHSY, CDR2 SAAADI. V lost 8 bases, J lost 4 bases, and 9 bases stayed unmatched. The CDR3 region has the DNA TGCGCCAGCGGGAAAGCGGGGGGACCTTACAATGAGCAGTTCTTC. This encodes CASGKAGGPYNEQFF.

This clonotype has at least ten counts. V usage is TRBV5-1 and J usage is TRBJ2-7, with a tentative D call TRBD1 (6 bases). Germline V gene lookup returns CDR1 SGHRS and CDR2 YFSETQ. The CDR3 has 14 residues. V shed 4 bases and J shed 2 bases, with 13 bases lying between them. The CDR3 spells CASSPGAGAYEQYF. CDR3 bases: TGCGCCAGCAGCCCTGGCGCAGGGGCCTACGAGCAGTACTTC.

This clonotype was counted at least ten times. The rearrangement links TRBV20-1 to TRBJ1-3, with no clear D. Looked up from germline, CDR1 is DFQATT and CDR2 is SNEGSKA (reference sequence). This CDR3 region has 14 residues. V dropped 4 bases and J dropped 0 bases, with 10 bases sitting between them. Here the CDR3 reads CSAKEATSGNTIYF. The CDR3 region has the DNA TGCAGTGCTAAGGAGGCGACCTCTGGAAACACCATATATTTT.

This clonotype has a count of ten or more. J is TRBJ2-1 and V is TRBV5-1; 11 bases are a match to TRBD2. The CDR3 contains 15 residues. The V gene end was trimmed by 4 bases and the J gene end by 9 bases; junction bases not matched to a gene: 9. Germline V gene data show CDR1 as SGHRS and CDR2 as YFSETQ. CDR3 nucleotide sequence: TGCGCCAGCAGCCCGGGACTAGCGGATAACAGTGAGCAGTTCTTC. Encoded protein: CASSPGLADNSEQFF.

This clonotype came up many times. The chain is built from TRBV5-1 and TRBJ1-2; no definite D call. The CDR3 loop spans 17 amino acids. V lost 0 bases and J lost 1, with 16 bases in between. Germline-derived CDR1 and CDR2 are SGHRS and YFSETQ. CDR3 sequence: CASSLGGGRRDNYGYTF. The CDR3 DNA sequence: TGCGCCAGCAGCTTGGGAGGTGGCCGTAGGGATAACTATGGCTACACCTTC.

The rearrangement uses TRBV27 and TRBJ2-2; perhaps TRBD2 as D (5 bases). The CDR3 is 14 residues long. CDR1 MNHEY and CDR2 SMNVEV come from the germline V gene (reference sequence). V lost 5 bases and J lost 5, with 12 bases in between. CDR3 residues: CASSPRGLTGELFF. In DNA, the CDR3 is TGTGCCAGCAGTCCACGAGGGCTTACCGGGGAGCTGTTTTTT.

This clonotype has at least ten counts. The V gene is TRBV7-7, the J gene TRBJ2-1; no firm D call. The CDR3 is 14 amino acids. CDR1 SSHAT and CDR2 FNYEAQ come from the germline V gene (reference sequence). V was trimmed by 0 bases and J by 8 bases, leaving 11 bases between them. The CDR3 DNA follows: TGTGCCAGCAGCTTAGCGGGGTTCTCCGATGAGCAGTTCTTC. Translating it yields CASSLAGFSDEQFF.

The J gene is TRBJ2-7, the V gene TRBV6-1; TRBD1 matches at 7 bases. This CDR3 contains 15 residues. J gave up 3 bases and V 1 base, and 6 bases lay outside the gene matches. From germline, CDR1 is MNHNS and CDR2 SASEGT. CDR3 nucleotides: TGTGCCAGCAGTGAAGTAGGACAGGCTCGCTACGAGCAGTACTTC. This gives the protein CASSEVGQARYEQYF.

At least ten counts were recorded for this clonotype. The chain joins TRBV10-3 to TRBJ1-2; D possibly corresponds to TRBD1 (6 bases). Trimming stripped 6 bases from V and 4 bases from J, with 9 bases between. Germline-derived CDR1 and CDR2 are ENHRY and SYGVKD. This CDR3 comprises 12 residues. The CDR3 sequence: CAISLDSYGYTF. The CDR3 DNA is TGTGCCATCAGCTTGGACAGCTATGGCTACACCTTC.

This clonotype was counted ten times or more. The gene calls are TRBV2 and TRBJ2-2; D possibly corresponds to TRBD1 (6 bases). CDR1 and CDR2 (germline): SNHLY, FYNNEI. Trimming left V 3 bases short and J 6 bases short, with 14 bases between. The CDR3 runs 15 residues. The CDR3 sequence is CASSEATQGSGELFF. The CDR3 coding sequence is TGTGCCAGCAGTGAGGCGACTCAGGGGTCCGGGGAGCTGTTTTTT.

The table lists this clonotype with many counts. The chain joins TRBV11-2 to TRBJ2-1, with D maybe TRBD2 (6 bases). CDR3 length: 17 residues. Germline loops: CDR1 SGHAT, CDR2 FQNNGV. V lost 2 bases and J lost 0, with 14 bases in between. The CDR3 DNA reads as TGTGCCAGCAGCTTATCGGAGCGGGCCAGCTCCTACAATGAGCAGTTCTTC. As protein: CASSLSERASSYNEQFF.

In its sample, this clonotype was seen many times. This rearrangement joins TRBV25-1 to TRBJ1-6; a possible D gene is TRBD1 (5 bases). The V and J ends lost 3 bases and 7 bases respectively, with 13 bases between them. CDR1 and CDR2 (germline): MGHDK, SYGVNS. This CDR3 has 15 amino acids. CDR3 amino acids: CASSDSAGWNSPLHF. The CDR3 DNA sequence: TGTGCCAGCAGTGATTCGGCAGGGTGGAATTCACCCCTCCACTTT.

This clonotype was detected ten times or more. This chain joins TRBV6-1 and TRBJ2-7; D tentatively reads TRBD1 or TRBD2 (6 bases each). There are 13 residues in the CDR3. The ends were cut back, 10 bases at V and 2 bases at J, with 15 bases in the middle. CDR1 MNHNS and CDR2 SASEGT come from the germline V gene. The CDR3 protein is CATRGATTYEQYF. The CDR3 DNA is TGTGCCACGAGGGGGGCCACTACCTACGAGCAGTACTTC.

This clonotype was counted at least ten times. J is TRBJ2-2 and V is TRBV5-1; TRBD1 is a possible D gene (6 bases). The germline CDR1 and CDR2 sequences are SGHRS and YFSETQ. Trimming took 0 bases from V and 4 from J, leaving 7 bases between them. This CDR3 has 14 amino acids. The CDR3 DNA reads as TGCGCCAGCAGCTTGGGACAGGCCACCGGGGAGCTGTTTTTT. Protein sequence: CASSLGQATGELFF.

This clonotype was counted only a few times. The chain employs TRBV6-5 and TRBJ2-7, with unresolved D. Germline V gene sequence: CDR1 MNHEY, CDR2 SVGAGI. Trimming stripped 6 bases from V and 1 base from J, with 16 bases between. There are 15 residues in the CDR3. The CDR3: CASRFTRATSYEQYF. Here the CDR3 DNA reads TGTGCCAGCAGGTTCACCCGGGCAACTTCCTACGAGCAGTACTTC.

For this clonotype: The junction shows a germline mismatch at one end, possibly a read error. The rearrangement joins TRBV3-1 to TRBJ1-2; TRBD1 agrees at 10 bases. Germline V lookup: CDR1 LGHDT, CDR2 YNNKEL (reference sequence). The CDR3 sequence is 15 residues long. Here the CDR3 reads CTSSQDRGQDYGYTF. The CDR3 nucleotides are TGTACCAGCAGCCAAGACAGGGGGCAAGACTATGGCTACACCTTC. The complete variable domain, with remaining parts taken from reference TRBV3-1 and TRBJ1-2, reads DTAVSQTPKYLVTQMGNDKSIKCEQNLGHDTMYWYKQDSKKFLKIMFSYNNKELIINETVPNRFSPKSPDKAHLNLHINSLELGDSAVYFCTSSQDRGQDYGYTFGSGTRLTVV.

This chain connects TRBV7-8 to TRBJ1-6; TRBD1 matches 11 bases. From germline, CDR1 is SGHVS and CDR2 FQNEAQ. CDR3 length: 15 residues. V gave up 1 base and J gave up 9 bases; unmatched junction bases: 2. The CDR3 nucleotides read TGTGCCAGCAGCTTAGGGACAGGGGGCTCTTCACCCCTCCACTTT. Its translation: CASSLGTGGSSPLHF.

The chain combines TRBV10-1 with TRBJ2-7; D not certain. The CDR3 runs 12 residues. The V end lost 5 bases, the J end lost 0 bases, and 5 bases lay between the germline ends. Germline CDR1 and CDR2: WNHNN and SYGVQD (reference sequence). The CDR3 DNA follows: TGCGCCAGCAGTACAAACTCCTACGAGCAGTACTTC. Amino acids: CASSTNSYEQYF.

This clonotype was counted ten times or more. This chain uses TRBV6-5 with TRBJ1-1; no firm D call. Trimming pared 5 bases from V and 1 base from J, leaving 11 bases between. The germline gives CDR1 MNHEY, CDR2 SVGAGI. The length of the CDR3 is 14 residues. The CDR3 sequence: CASSHDGGNTEAFF. The CDR3 nucleotides read TGTGCCAGCAGTCACGACGGAGGGAACACTGAAGCTTTCTTT.

The chain combines TRBV5-1 with TRBJ1-2, with TRBD1 matching over 7 bases. The CDR3 consists of 14 residues. Trimming took 2 bases from V and 7 from J; bases not matched to a gene: 8. Germline CDR1 is SGHRS and CDR2 is YFSETQ. The chain's CDR3 is CASSFDEGAAGYTF. The CDR3 DNA is TGCGCCAGCAGCTTCGACGAGGGGGCAGCTGGCTACACCTTC.

This chain links TRBV7-2 with TRBJ2-1, with 9 bases identical to TRBD1. This CDR3 contains 15 residues. Germline V gives CDR1 SGHTA, CDR2 FQGNSA. Trimming removed 5 bases from V and 7 bases from J; junction bases left unmatched: 9. The CDR3 sequence is CASSPSGDRGNEQFF. CDR3 nucleotides: TGTGCCAGCAGCCCGTCGGGAGACAGGGGGAATGAGCAGTTCTTC.

The chain has TRBV7-2 and TRBJ2-7; possibly TRBD1 for D (5 bases). The CDR3 is made up of 15 amino acids. Per the germline V gene, CDR1 is SGHTA and CDR2 is FQGNSA. V gave up 4 bases and J gave up 2 bases, with 15 bases separating them. Written as DNA, the CDR3 is TGTGCCAGCAGCTCCAGTCCCGGCAGGGCCTACGAGCAGTACTTC. Translated: CASSSSPGRAYEQYF.